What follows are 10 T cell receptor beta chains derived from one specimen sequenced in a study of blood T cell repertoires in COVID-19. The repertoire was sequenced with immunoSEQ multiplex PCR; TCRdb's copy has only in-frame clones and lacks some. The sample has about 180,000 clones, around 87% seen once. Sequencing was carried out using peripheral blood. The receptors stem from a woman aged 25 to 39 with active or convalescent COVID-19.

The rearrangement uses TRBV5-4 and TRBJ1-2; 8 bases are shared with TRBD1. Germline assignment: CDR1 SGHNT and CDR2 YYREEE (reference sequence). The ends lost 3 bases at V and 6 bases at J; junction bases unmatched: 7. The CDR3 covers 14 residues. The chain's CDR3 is CASSSGQGKDGYTF. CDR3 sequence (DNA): TGTGCCAGCAGCTCCGGACAGGGCAAGGATGGCTACACCTTC.

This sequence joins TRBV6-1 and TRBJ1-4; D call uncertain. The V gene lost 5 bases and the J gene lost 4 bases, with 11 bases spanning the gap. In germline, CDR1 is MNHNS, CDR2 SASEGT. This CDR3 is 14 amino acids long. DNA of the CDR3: TGTGCCAGCAGTTCGCTAGGAAATAATGAAAAACTGTTTTTT. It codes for CASSSLGNNEKLFF.

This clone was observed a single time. The CDR3, as DNA: TGTGCCAGCAGCTTGGCTAGCGTCGGAGAGCAGTTCTTC. As protein: CASSLASVGEQFF. The chain employs TRBV7-9 and TRBJ2-1; D is possibly TRBD2 (6 bases). CDR3 length: 13 residues. Trimming stripped 3 bases from V and 10 bases from J, with 13 bases between. Germline CDR1 is SEHNR and CDR2 is FQNEAQ (reference sequence).

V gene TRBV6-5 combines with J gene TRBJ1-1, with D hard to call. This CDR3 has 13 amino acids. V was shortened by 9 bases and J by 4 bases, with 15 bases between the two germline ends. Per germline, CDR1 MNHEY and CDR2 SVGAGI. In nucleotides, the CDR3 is TGTGCCAGTCCCCCGGGCCGGGGCACTGAAGCTTTCTTT. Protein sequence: CASPPGRGTEAFF.

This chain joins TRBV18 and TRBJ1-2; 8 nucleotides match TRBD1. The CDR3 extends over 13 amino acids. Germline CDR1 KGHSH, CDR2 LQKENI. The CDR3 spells CAVTGGANYGYTF. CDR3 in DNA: TGTGCAGTTACAGGGGGGGCGAACTATGGCTACACCTTC.

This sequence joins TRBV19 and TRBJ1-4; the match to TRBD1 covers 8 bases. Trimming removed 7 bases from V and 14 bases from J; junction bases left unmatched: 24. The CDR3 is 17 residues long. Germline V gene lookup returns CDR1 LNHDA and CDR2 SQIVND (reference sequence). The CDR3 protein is CASTSHPSNTQGARLFF. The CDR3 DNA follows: TGTGCCAGTACCTCTCACCCCTCTAACACCCAGGGGGCTAGGCTGTTTTTT.

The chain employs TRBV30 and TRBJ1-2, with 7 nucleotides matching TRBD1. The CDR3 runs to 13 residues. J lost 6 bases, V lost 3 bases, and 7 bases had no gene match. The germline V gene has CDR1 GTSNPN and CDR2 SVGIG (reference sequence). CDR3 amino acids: CAWRGTESDGYTF. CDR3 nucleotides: TGTGCCTGGAGAGGGACAGAGTCTGATGGCTACACCTTC.

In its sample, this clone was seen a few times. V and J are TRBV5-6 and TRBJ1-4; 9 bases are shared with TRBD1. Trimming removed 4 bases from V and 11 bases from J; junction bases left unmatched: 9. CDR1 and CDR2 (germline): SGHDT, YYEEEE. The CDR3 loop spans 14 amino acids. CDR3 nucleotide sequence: TGTGCCAGCAGCCCCGGGACAGGGAGGTACAAACTGTTTTTT. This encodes CASSPGTGRYKLFF.

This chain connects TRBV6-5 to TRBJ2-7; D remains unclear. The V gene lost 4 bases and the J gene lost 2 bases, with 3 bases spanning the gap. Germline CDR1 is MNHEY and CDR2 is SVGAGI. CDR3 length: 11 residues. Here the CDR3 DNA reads TGTGCCAGCAGTTCCGCCTACGAGCAGTACTTC. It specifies CASSSAYEQYF.

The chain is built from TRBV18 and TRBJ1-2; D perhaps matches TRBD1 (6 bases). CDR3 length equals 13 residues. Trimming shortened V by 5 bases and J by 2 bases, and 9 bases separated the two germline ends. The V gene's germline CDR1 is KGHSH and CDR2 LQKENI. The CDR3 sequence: CASSTGQNYGYTF. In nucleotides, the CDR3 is TGTGCCAGCTCAACAGGACAGAACTATGGCTACACCTTC. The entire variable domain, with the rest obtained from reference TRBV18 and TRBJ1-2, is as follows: NAGVMQNPRHLVRRRGQEARLRCSPMKGHSHVYWYRQLPEEGLKFMVYLQKENIIDESGMPKERFSAEFPKEGPSILRIQQVVRGDSAAYFCASSTGQNYGYTFGSGTRLTVV.